This entry lists 30 T cell receptor beta chains sequenced from one sample in a study of human T cells and chemical hapten exposure. This sample's time point: pre-sensitization, week 0. Treatment indicated: therapeutic diphenylcyclopropenone sensitization with weekly scalp DPC. MiXCR, run by TCRdb on the RACE reads, gives a single entry per CDR3 protein. Of around 260,000 distinct CDR3 sequences in the sample, about 9% are singletons; the top ten hold 2% to 2.5%. Sequenced here: whole blood, sampled in connection with sensitization to the hapten diphenylcyclopropenone (DPC). These receptors all come from a woman aged 40 to 50 with alopecia areata. Some clones in this sample may be carry-over from other donors' samples.

This clonotype was seen a handful of times. The CDR3 DNA is TGTGCCAGCAGCGTCCGCGGCAGCACAGATACGCAGTATTTT. This gives the protein CASSVRGSTDTQYF. The chain has TRBV9 and TRBJ2-3; D unresolved. The CDR3 loop spans 14 amino acids. CDR1 and CDR2 (germline): SGDLS, YYNGEE. V was trimmed by 2 bases and J by 0 bases, leaving 7 bases between them.

The rearrangement links TRBV6-2 or TRBV6-3 to TRBJ2-1; the match to TRBD2 covers 12 bases. CDR1 is MNHEY, CDR2 SVGEGT, per germline. V dropped 7 bases and J dropped 6; count of bases not matched to a gene: 4. The CDR3 contains 14 residues. CDR3 sequence reads: CASTRTSGVNEQFF. In DNA form, the CDR3 reads TGTGCCAGCACCCGGACTAGCGGGGTCAATGAGCAGTTCTTC.

This clonotype was seen a few times. This rearrangement joins TRBV18 to TRBJ2-7; perhaps TRBD1 as D (5 bases). The CDR3 totals 13 residues. V gave up 0 bases and J gave up 5 bases, with 8 bases separating them. The germline CDR1 and CDR2 sequences are KGHSH and LQKENI. The CDR3 spells CASSPPQGDEQYF. CDR3 nucleotides: TGTGCCAGCTCACCACCGCAGGGTGACGAGCAGTACTTC.

This clonotype was detected ten times or more. CDR3 DNA sequence: TGTGCCAGCAGTTTACGAGGGGGCAATCAGCCCCAGCATTTT. Its protein product is CASSLRGGNQPQHF. J is TRBJ1-5 and V is TRBV12-3 or TRBV12-4, with a weak D call TRBD1 (5 bases). Trimming removed 2 bases at V and 2 bases at J, with 7 bases between. The CDR3 spans 14 residues.

This clonotype was recorded many times. The chain is built from TRBV7-2 and TRBJ2-7; TRBD1 aligns across 7 bases. Per germline, CDR1 SGHTA and CDR2 FQGNSA. The CDR3 has 14 residues. V dropped 1 base and J dropped 0; count of bases not matched to a gene: 0. The CDR3 DNA sequence: TGTGCCAGCAGCTTAGGGGACAGCTCCTACGAGCAGTACTTC. It is translated as CASSLGDSSYEQYF.

This sequence joins TRBV7-2 and TRBJ2-6, with 9 positions matching TRBD1. This CDR3 region has 16 residues. Per the germline V gene, CDR1 is SGHTA and CDR2 is FQGNSA. J lost 2 bases, V lost 6 bases, and 5 bases had no gene match. CDR3 DNA sequence: TGTGCCAGCAGGCCTACAGGGGGCGCTGGGGCCAACGTCCTGACTTTC. It yields the protein CASRPTGGAGANVLTF.

This clonotype was detected only a few times. The rearrangement links TRBV7-2 to TRBJ2-5; 7 positions match TRBD1. The trim removed 6 bases at V and 2 bases at J, leaving 9 bases unmatched. CDR1 is SGHTA and CDR2 is FQGNSA in the germline V gene. The CDR3 length is 15 residues. The CDR3 DNA follows: TGTGCCAGCAGTCGACCCGGGACAGCTCAAGAGACCCAGTACTTC. As protein: CASSRPGTAQETQYF. Drawing the rest from reference TRBV7-2 and TRBJ2-5, the complete variable domain is GAGVSQSPSNKVTEKGKDVELRCDPISGHTALYWYRQSLGQGLEFLIYFQGNSAPDKSGLPSDRFSAERTGGSVSTLTIQRTQQEDSAVYLCASSRPGTAQETQYFGPGTRLLVL.

A few counts support this clonotype. This sequence joins TRBV24-1 and TRBJ2-2; perhaps TRBD2 as D (5 bases). Germline CDR1 reads KGHDR; CDR2 reads SFDVKD. Trimming cost V 8 bases and J 7 bases, with 13 bases left between them. The CDR3 loop spans 13 amino acids. The CDR3 nucleotides read TGTGCCACCACAATGAGGGAGAACGGGGAGCTGTTTTTT. This translates into CATTMRENGELFF.

The gene calls are TRBV5-1 and TRBJ2-5, with TRBD2 as a possible D gene (5 bases). V was cut by 6 bases and J by 2 bases, with 11 bases left in between. The CDR3 is 13 amino acids. Per germline, CDR1 SGHRS and CDR2 YFSETQ. In DNA form, the CDR3 reads TGCGCCAGCAATGGAGGTACTCAAGAGACCCAGTACTTC. Translating gives CASNGGTQETQYF.

This clonotype was recorded at least ten times. The chain is built from TRBV28 and TRBJ2-2, with D unclear. The V gene lost 3 bases and the J gene lost 5 bases, with 4 bases spanning the gap. The length of the CDR3 is 12 residues. Germline loops: CDR1 MDHEN, CDR2 SYDVKM. In nucleotides, the CDR3 is TGTGCCAGCAGTTTGAGGACCGGGGAGCTGTTTTTT. This gives the protein CASSLRTGELFF.

V gene TRBV28 combines with J gene TRBJ2-1; D remains unclear. CDR3 size: 14 residues. CDR1 and CDR2 (germline): MDHEN, SYDVKM. The V and J ends lost 5 bases and 6 bases respectively, with 14 bases between them. CDR3 residues: CASSHPVHGNEQFF. DNA for the CDR3: TGTGCCAGCAGTCATCCAGTACACGGCAATGAGCAGTTCTTC.

The chain has TRBV10-3 and TRBJ2-1; 7 bases match TRBD1. V was clipped by 6 bases and J by 5 bases; unmatched bases: 4. Germline V lookup: CDR1 ENHRY, CDR2 SYGVKD. The CDR3 covers 13 residues. CDR3 in amino acids: CAIRADRNNEQFF. Written as DNA, the CDR3 is TGTGCCATCAGGGCGGACAGGAACAATGAGCAGTTCTTC.

V usage is TRBV12-3 or TRBV12-4 and J usage is TRBJ1-2, with D possibly matching TRBD1 (6 bases). The CDR3 is 15 residues long. The ends were cut back, 6 bases at V and 9 bases at J, with 23 bases in the middle. Here the CDR3 DNA reads TGTGCCAGCAGCCGCCGGGCAGGGGCCGCGGCAAGCTACACCTTC. Encoded protein: CASSRRAGAAASYTF.

The chain links TRBV6-5 to TRBJ2-7; weak D call: TRBD1 (8 bases). Trimming shortened V by 0 bases and J by 3 bases, and 15 bases separated the two germline ends. Germline assignment: CDR1 MNHEY and CDR2 SVGAGI. CDR3 length: 16 residues. CDR3 residues: CASSYSLQGDYYEQYF. DNA of the CDR3: TGTGCCAGCAGTTACTCGCTACAGGGGGACTACTACGAGCAGTACTTC.

The chain uses TRBV4-1 and TRBJ1-2, with TRBD1 as a possible D gene (6 bases). The V gene lost 0 bases and the J gene lost 0 bases, with 11 bases spanning the gap. Germline-derived CDR1 and CDR2 are MGHRA and YSYEKL. The CDR3 contains 16 residues. DNA of the CDR3: TGCGCCAGCAGCCAAGATCGGACAGTAGCTAACTATGGCTACACCTTC. Translation gives CASSQDRTVANYGYTF.

This clonotype was counted only a few times. V is TRBV11-1 and J is TRBJ2-4, with 12 bases aligning to TRBD1. V trimming: 5 bases; J trimming: 8 bases; junction bases outside the gene matches: 10. The germline V gene encodes CDR1 SGHAT and CDR2 FQDESV (reference sequence). This CDR3 is built from 16 residues. CDR3 nucleotides: TGTGCCAGCAGCCACCGGGACAGGGGGCTCGTACACATTCAGTACTTC. The encoded protein is CASSHRDRGLVHIQYF.

The chain carries TRBV7-8 and TRBJ1-5; tentatively, D is TRBD1 (6 bases). The CDR3 has 15 amino acids. The V and J ends lost 0 bases and 6 bases respectively, with 12 bases between them. Germline V gives CDR1 SGHVS, CDR2 FQNEAQ. The DNA for the CDR3 is TGTGCCAGCAGCTTAGCGCGGACAGCGGGTCAGCCCCAGCATTTT. Translation: CASSLARTAGQPQHF. Drawing the rest from reference TRBV7-8 and TRBJ1-5, the complete variable domain is GAGVSQSPRYKVAKRGQDVALRCDPISGHVSLFWYQQALGQGPEFLTYFQNEAQLDKSGLPSDRFFAERPEGSVSTLKIQRTQQEDSAVYLCASSLARTAGQPQHFGDGTRLSIL.

This clonotype came up many times. The chain employs TRBV12-3 or TRBV12-4 and TRBJ2-6; tentative D call: TRBD2 (5 bases). V lost 2 bases, J lost 2 bases, and 7 bases lay in between. The CDR3 totals 15 residues. The CDR3: CASSLMRAGANVLTF. DNA of the CDR3: TGTGCCAGCAGTTTAATGCGGGCTGGGGCCAACGTCCTGACTTTC.

This clonotype turned up a few times. The chain couples TRBV28 to TRBJ1-5; 7 bases map to TRBD1. CDR3 size: 13 residues. V gave up 6 bases and J gave up 6 bases; unmatched junction bases: 5. The germline V gene has CDR1 MDHEN and CDR2 SYDVKM. CDR3 in amino acids: CASREGAGQPQHF. DNA of the CDR3: TGTGCCAGCAGGGAGGGGGCTGGTCAGCCCCAGCATTTT.

In this sample, this clonotype turned up a few times. The chain is built from TRBV6-1 and TRBJ1-1, with D perhaps matching TRBD1 (5 bases). Germline CDR1 MNHNS, CDR2 SASEGT. The CDR3 runs to 12 residues. The V end was cut by 4 bases, the J end by 7 bases, with 10 bases between. CDR3 amino acids: CASSVWGYEAFF. Here the CDR3 DNA reads TGTGCCAGCAGTGTGTGGGGGTATGAAGCTTTCTTT.

The gene calls are TRBV10-3 and TRBJ1-2; TRBD1 is a possible D gene (6 bases). V gave up 3 bases and J gave up 3 bases, with 14 bases separating them. The germline V gene has CDR1 ENHRY and CDR2 SYGVKD. This CDR3 has 15 residues. The CDR3 bases are TGTGCCATCAGTGACACTGGACAGACGGACTATGGCTACACCTTC. Its protein is CAISDTGQTDYGYTF.

This sequence joins TRBV3-1 and TRBJ2-5, with a weak D call TRBD2 (6 bases). V lost 1 base, J lost 5 bases, and 8 bases lay in between. This CDR3 is 13 amino acids long. Germline V gene lookup returns CDR1 LGHDT and CDR2 YNNKEL (reference sequence). CDR3 region: CASSQGRVETQYF. CDR3 DNA: TGTGCCAGCAGCCAAGGGAGGGTGGAGACCCAGTACTTC.

There are a few counts of this clonotype. The chain has TRBV19 and TRBJ2-3; 9 bases align to TRBD1. Germline V gene lookup returns CDR1 LNHDA and CDR2 SQIVND (reference sequence). CDR3 size: 16 residues. V shed 7 bases, J shed 6 bases, and the junction held 14 bases outside the gene matches. In nucleotides, the CDR3 is TGTGCCAGTACCCCTCGGGGACAGGGAGGTTCGGATACGCAGTATTTT. Protein product: CASTPRGQGGSDTQYF.

Concerning this clonotype: At one end, the junction sequence differs from germline, possibly due to a read error. The CDR3 sequence: CSARNPGTWGAPWNSPLHF. The CDR3, as DNA: TGCAGTGCTAGAAATCCGGGGACCTGGGGGGCTCCTTGGAATTCGCCCCTCCACTTT. The rearrangement uses TRBV20-1 and TRBJ1-6; maybe TRBD1 (6 bases). The length of the CDR3 is 19 residues. Germline CDR1 is DFQATT and CDR2 is SNEGSKA (reference sequence).

In this sample, this clonotype turned up a few times. CDR3 region: CASSQDWASGPDTQYF. The CDR3 DNA follows: TGCGCCAGCAGCCAAGATTGGGCTAGCGGGCCAGATACGCAGTATTTT. V is TRBV4-1 and J is TRBJ2-3; TRBD2 agrees at 8 bases. Germline-derived CDR1 and CDR2 are MGHRA and YSYEKL. The CDR3 totals 16 residues. Trimming removed 0 bases from V and 4 bases from J; junction bases left unmatched: 6.

The V call is TRBV7-2, the J call TRBJ2-3, with D possibly matching TRBD2 (6 bases). The V gene's germline CDR1 is SGHTA and CDR2 FQGNSA. The CDR3 has 14 residues. Trimming left V 4 bases short and J 5 bases short, with 13 bases between. The CDR3, as DNA: TGTGCCAGCAGCTCTCGGGACTCCCAAGATACGCAGTATTTT. It specifies CASSSRDSQDTQYF.

This clonotype showed up just a few times. The rearrangement links TRBV25-1 to TRBJ2-7; the D call may be TRBD1 or TRBD2 (5 bases each). Trimming took 3 bases from V and 7 from J, leaving 13 bases between them. The CDR3 spans 13 residues. The V gene's germline CDR1 is MGHDK and CDR2 SYGVNS. The CDR3 here is CASSDQGSGEQYF. CDR3 DNA: TGTGCCAGCAGTGACCAGGGATCGGGAGAGCAGTACTTC.

This clonotype has only a few counts. The chain recombines TRBV10-3 with TRBJ2-7, with 9 bases that match TRBD1. CDR1 is ENHRY and CDR2 is SYGVKD in the germline V gene. V lost 2 bases and J lost 3; bases outside the gene matches: 8. This CDR3 is 16 amino acids long. The CDR3 coding sequence is TGTGCCATCAGTGAGGGGGGACAGGGCTTAAGCTACGAGCAGTACTTC. Encoded protein: CAISEGGQGLSYEQYF.

The chain is built from TRBV12-3 or TRBV12-4 and TRBJ2-7; 11 bases match TRBD1. This CDR3 region has 15 residues. The junction had 5 bases not matched to a gene; V was cut back by 5 bases and J by 2 bases. CDR3 DNA: TGTGCCAGCAGTAGGAGGGACAGGGGGACCTACGAGCAGTACTTC. Its translation is CASSRRDRGTYEQYF.

This chain connects TRBV9 to TRBJ1-6; D not certain. Germline V lookup: CDR1 SGDLS, CDR2 YYNGEE. Trimming pared 0 bases from V and 9 bases from J, leaving 10 bases between. The CDR3 runs to 14 residues. CDR3 nucleotide sequence: TGTGCCAGCAGCGTAGAGCCCCGGAGTTCACCCCTCCACTTT. It translates to CASSVEPRSSPLHF.